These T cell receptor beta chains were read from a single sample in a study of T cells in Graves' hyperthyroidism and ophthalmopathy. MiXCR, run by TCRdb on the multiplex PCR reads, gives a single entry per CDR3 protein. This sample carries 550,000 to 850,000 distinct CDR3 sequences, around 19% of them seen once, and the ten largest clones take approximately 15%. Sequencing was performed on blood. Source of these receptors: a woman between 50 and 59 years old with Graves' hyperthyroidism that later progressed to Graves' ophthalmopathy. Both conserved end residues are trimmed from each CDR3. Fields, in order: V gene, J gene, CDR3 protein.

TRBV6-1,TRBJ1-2,ASSEMTGNYGYT
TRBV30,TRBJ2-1,ASPPGEGSYNEQF
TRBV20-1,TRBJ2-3,SASLTGWTDTQY
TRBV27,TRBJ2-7,ASIPGKGRRPYSYEQY
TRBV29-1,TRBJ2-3,SVDIDSRTDTQY
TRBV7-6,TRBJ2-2,ASSLKGANTGELF
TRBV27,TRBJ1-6,ASSLRSDSPLH
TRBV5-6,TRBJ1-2,ASSLVPSGYT
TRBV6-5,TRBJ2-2,ASSYTGSRGLELF
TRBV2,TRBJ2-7,AVSGTAVGEQY
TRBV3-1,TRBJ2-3,ASSQGRPRLAVPPDTQY
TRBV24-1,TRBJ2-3,ATSEGTSGGTDTQY
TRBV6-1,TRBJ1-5,ASSQAAGTVNQPQH
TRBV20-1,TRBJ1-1,SAPGVTEAF
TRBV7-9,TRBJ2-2,ASSDSGTTGELF
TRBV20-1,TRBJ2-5,SASPPGGGRYQETQY
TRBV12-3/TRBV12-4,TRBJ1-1,ASSPGTGNTEAL
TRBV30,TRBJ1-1,AWSGTGQGGTEAF
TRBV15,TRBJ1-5,ATSPHRGNQPQH
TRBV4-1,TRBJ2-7,ASSQGPGTAYEQY
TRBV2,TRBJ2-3,ASNDFTDTQY
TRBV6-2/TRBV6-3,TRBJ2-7,ASSYSGGRLAGYEQY
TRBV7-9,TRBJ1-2,VSSFPGPTYGYT
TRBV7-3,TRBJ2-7,AGKGAGAYEQY
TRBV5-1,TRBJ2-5,ASRSRDGRQETQY
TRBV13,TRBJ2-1,ASSTRTSGGYEQF
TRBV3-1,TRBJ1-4,ASSRNTPTNEKLF
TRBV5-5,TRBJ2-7,ASSYRYQLGASSYEQY
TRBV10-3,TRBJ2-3,AISEWAGSSGSTDTQY
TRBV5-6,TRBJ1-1,ASSVTGGEGMNTEAF
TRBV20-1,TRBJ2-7,SARGVRGSDEQY
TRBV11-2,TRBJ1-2,ASSLGESPRGYT
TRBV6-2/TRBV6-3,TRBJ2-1,ASKSRAGGPHEQF
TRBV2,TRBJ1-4,ASSVARKLF
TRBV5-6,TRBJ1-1,ASSPSPTGTEAF
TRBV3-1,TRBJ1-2,ASSQVRQAHGYT
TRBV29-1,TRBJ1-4,SVGRGRGGEKLF
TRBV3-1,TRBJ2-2,ASSQEWRGGTTGELF
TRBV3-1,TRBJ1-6,ASSQEDRNSPLH
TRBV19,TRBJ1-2,ASSGQNYGYT
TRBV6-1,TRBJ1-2,ASSESRAGGYT
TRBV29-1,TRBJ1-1,SVESVQGMTEAF
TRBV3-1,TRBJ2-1,ASSLFLWTSGDEQF
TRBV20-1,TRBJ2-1,SGPGGVSYYNEQF
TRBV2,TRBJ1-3,ASRQQGSGNTIY
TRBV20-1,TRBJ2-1,SAQTSGVVKQF
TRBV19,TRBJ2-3,ASSIGSFGTDTQY
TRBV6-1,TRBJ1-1,ASSERPGAEAF
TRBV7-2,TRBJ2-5,ASSQHIETQY
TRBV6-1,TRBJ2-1,ASSDLGRNEQF
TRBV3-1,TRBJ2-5,ASSQELDWTQETQY
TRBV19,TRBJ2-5,ASSRLGLAGEETQY
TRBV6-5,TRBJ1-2,ASSYWGTGSNYGYT
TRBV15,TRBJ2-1,ATSSPTGLAHREQF